The entry below describes one TCR beta chain. V gave up 3 bases and J gave up 5 bases, with 13 bases separating them. Per germline, CDR1 MNHNS and CDR2 SASEGT. This CDR3 region has 15 residues. The data originate from a study of T cell responses to AZD1222 COVID-19 vaccine. Generated by immunoSEQ multiplex PCR, the TCRdb table keeps only in-frame clones and is missing some. Of 150,000 to 200,000 clones in the sample, around nine tenths are singletons; the top ten hold 9.5% to 13%. This chain joins TRBV6-1 and TRBJ2-2; D is perhaps TRBD1 or TRBD2 (5 bases each). The specimen was peripheral blood, collected 28 days after the second AZD1222 dose. The receptor comes from an adult who received the AZD1222 COVID-19 vaccine. This chain's CDR3 is CASSDPGRGTGELFF. CDR3 nucleotides: TGTGCCAGCAGTGACCCGGGACGAGGGACCGGGGAGCTGTTTTTT.